A selection of T cell receptor beta chains follows, all from one sample in a study of blood T cell repertoires in COVID-19. The table came from immunoSEQ multiplex PCR; TCRdb's copy has only in-frame clones and leaves some out. The sample has some 96,000 clones, roughly 87% seen once. The source material was peripheral blood. These receptors came from a man under 40 in a cohort sampled during active COVID-19. Both conserved end residues are part of each CDR3. A D gene is named only where the DNA matches it firmly. Size tells how often a clone was seen (once, few, many) or the class of an expanded clone, and some rows leave it out.

J gene,clone size,D gene,V gene,CDR3 protein,CDR3 DNA
TRBJ1-4,.,TRBD1,TRBV7-6,CASSWDSPAEKLFF,TGTGCCAGCAGCTGGGACAGCCCCGCGGAAAAACTGTTTTTT
TRBJ2-2,.,TRBD1,TRBV5-4,CASSPGTGDRTGELFF,TGTGCCAGCAGCCCGGGGACAGGGGATAGGACCGGGGAGCTGTTTTTT
TRBJ2-3,.,TRBD2,TRBV7-9,CASSPIAGRADTQYF,TGTGCCAGCAGCCCTATAGCGGGGAGGGCAGATACGCAGTATTTT
TRBJ2-1,.,TRBD2,TRBV7-2,CASSSTGGRYNEQFF,TGTGCCAGCAGCTCGACGGGGGGGCGGTACAATGAGCAGTTCTTC
TRBJ1-1,few,.,TRBV7-9,CASIADSANTEAFF,TGTGCCAGCATCGCGGACAGCGCTAACACTGAAGCTTTCTTT
TRBJ1-4,.,.,TRBV21-1,CASSRQGRSTEKLFF,TGTGCCAGCAGCAGACAGGGGAGGAGTACTGAAAAACTGTTTTTT
TRBJ2-5,once,.,TRBV7-2,CASSLAVTQGETQYF,TGTGCCAGCAGCTTAGCCGTGACCCAGGGGGAGACCCAGTACTTC
TRBJ2-3,.,.,TRBV29-1,CSVKGGANTDTQYF,TGCAGCGTGAAGGGTGGGGCCAACACAGATACGCAGTATTTT
TRBJ1-2,.,TRBD1,TRBV19,CASSMGQGAGYTF,TGTGCCAGTAGTATGGGACAGGGGGCTGGCTACACCTTC
TRBJ1-1,.,.,TRBV19,CATAPSRRGEAFF,TGTGCCACCGCCCCCTCTAGGCGGGGTGAAGCTTTCTTT
TRBJ1-2,.,TRBD1,TRBV6-5,CASSYQGQGASSGYTF,TGTGCCAGCAGTTACCAGGGACAGGGGGCGTCAAGTGGCTACACCTTC
TRBJ1-6,.,.,TRBV10-3,CAITSGENNSPLHF,TGTGCCATCACCTCCGGGGAAAATAATTCACCCCTCCACTTT
TRBJ1-4,once,.,TRBV21-1,CASSKESARTLWTWTNEKLFF,TGTGCCAGCAGCAAAGAATCCGCCCGAACATTGTGGACTTGGACTAATGAAAAACTGTTTTTT
TRBJ2-3,.,.,TRBV4-1,CASSQDLAGTTDTQYF,TGCGCCAGCAGCCAAGATCTCGCAGGGACTACAGATACGCAGTATTTT
TRBJ2-4,.,TRBD1,TRBV7-2,CASSLVSTGGNIQYF,TGTGCCAGCAGCTTAGTGTCAACAGGGGGTAACATTCAGTACTTC
TRBJ1-4,.,TRBD1,TRBV5-4,CASSPAGGTNEKLFF,TGTGCCAGCAGCCCTGCAGGGGGCACTAATGAAAAACTGTTTTTT
TRBJ2-2,.,TRBD1,TRBV5-6,CASSQEGTASNTGELFF,TGTGCCAGCAGCCAAGAGGGGACAGCGTCGAACACCGGGGAGCTGTTTTTT
TRBJ2-7,.,TRBD1,TRBV9,CASRKPFIRTGKNEQYF,TGTGCCAGCAGAAAACCCTTCATAAGGACAGGGAAAAACGAGCAGTACTTC
TRBJ2-1,.,.,TRBV5-4,CASSLNPSGDNEQFF,TGTGCCAGCAGCTTGAATCCCTCAGGGGACAATGAGCAGTTCTTC
TRBJ1-1,.,.,TRBV14,CASSPGGRYTEAFF,TGTGCCAGCTCTCCGGGGGGCCGGTACACTGAAGCTTTCTTT
TRBJ2-7,.,TRBD1,TRBV6-5,CASRPPGQGTYEQYF,TGTGCCAGCAGACCACCGGGACAGGGGACCTACGAGCAGTACTTC
TRBJ2-1,.,TRBD1,TRBV6-6,CASIGTGYNEQFF,TGTGCCAGCATTGGGACAGGGTACAATGAGCAGTTCTTC
TRBJ1-6,.,.,TRBV18,CASSPTTDHNSPLHF,TGTGCCAGCTCACCGACAACTGACCATAATTCACCCCTCCACTTT
TRBJ1-6,.,TRBD1,TRBV2,CASSSGQGNNSPLHF,TGTGCCAGCAGTTCGGGACAGGGCAACAATTCACCCCTCCACTTT
TRBJ1-6,.,.,TRBV12-3/TRBV12-4,CASRAGSTLHF,TGTGCCAGCAGGGCGGGTAGCACCCTCCACTTT
TRBJ2-7,.,.,TRBV7-2,CASSLNHRSGVRPYEQYF,TGTGCCAGCAGCTTAAACCATCGTTCAGGGGTCCGACCCTACGAGCAGTACTTC
TRBJ2-7,once,TRBD1,TRBV30,CAWSDVQGPSYEQYF,TGTGCCTGGAGTGACGTACAGGGGCCCTCCTACGAGCAGTACTTC
TRBJ2-1,.,TRBD2,TRBV5-1,CASATGGGIYNEQFF,TGCGCCAGCGCTACTGGCGGGGGAATTTACAATGAGCAGTTCTTC
TRBJ2-1,.,.,TRBV6-5,CASSPETSSYNEQFF,TGTGCCAGCAGTCCCGAGACTAGCTCCTACAATGAGCAGTTCTTC
TRBJ1-5,.,TRBD1,TRBV6-2/TRBV6-3,CASSYPTGQGALNSNQPQHF,TGTGCCAGCAGTTACCCAACTGGACAGGGGGCCCTCAATAGCAATCAGCCCCAGCATTTT
TRBJ2-4,once,TRBD1,TRBV7-2,CASSLGQKTDIQYF,TGTGCCAGCAGCTTGGGACAGAAAACGGACATTCAGTACTTC
TRBJ2-2,few,.,TRBV2,CASSDNTGELFF,TGTGCCAGCAGTGACAATACCGGGGAGCTGTTTTTT
TRBJ1-6,.,.,TRBV27,CASRPSQGFNSPLHF,TGTGCCAGCAGACCGAGTCAGGGGTTTAATTCACCCCTCCACTTT
TRBJ2-1,.,.,TRBV11-2,CASSQRDEQFF,TGTGCCAGCAGCCAACGGGATGAGCAGTTCTTC
TRBJ2-1,few,.,TRBV9,CASSEGRGARNEQFF,TGTGCCAGCAGCGAGGGCAGGGGGGCCCGGAATGAGCAGTTCTTC
TRBJ1-6,.,.,TRBV5-6,CASSLERWVSPLHF,TGTGCCAGCAGCTTGGAGAGGTGGGTTTCACCCCTCCACTTT
TRBJ2-3,.,TRBD2,TRBV11-2,CASSLDALRSGGADTQYF,TGTGCCAGCAGCTTAGATGCGCTTCGTAGCGGGGGGGCAGATACGCAGTATTTT
TRBJ1-1,.,.,TRBV3-1/TRBV3-2,CASSQTGNTEAFF,TGTGCCAGCAGCCAAACGGGGAACACTGAAGCTTTCTTT
TRBJ1-6,.,TRBD1,TRBV7-6,CASSWGTGPNSPLHF,TGTGCCAGCAGCTGGGGGACAGGGCCCAATTCACCCCTCCACTTT
TRBJ1-6,few,.,TRBV3-1/TRBV3-2,CASSQTGRYSPLHF,TGTGCCAGCAGCCAAACGGGAAGGTATTCACCCCTCCACTTT
TRBJ1-6,.,.,TRBV9,CASSVAPGYNSPLHF,TGTGCCAGCAGCGTAGCCCCAGGTTATAATTCACCCCTCCACTTT
TRBJ2-3,.,TRBD2,TRBV7-2,CASSLGGGGGPTDTQYF,TGTGCCAGCAGCTTAGGGGGAGGCGGGGGGCCCACAGATACGCAGTATTTT
TRBJ2-3,.,TRBD2,TRBV7-3,CASSLGLAGGRVSTDTQYF,TGTGCCAGCAGCTTAGGGCTAGCGGGGGGCCGAGTTAGCACAGATACGCAGTATTTT
TRBJ2-7,.,TRBD2,TRBV9,CASSIPGGAYEQYF,TGTGCCAGCAGCATACCCGGGGGGGCTTACGAGCAGTACTTC
TRBJ1-2,.,.,TRBV5-6,CASSLATGESPPGYTF,TGTGCCAGCAGCTTGGCGACCGGGGAGTCACCCCCTGGCTACACCTTC
TRBJ2-1,.,TRBD1,TRBV5-6,CASSLTTGALFYNEQFF,TGTGCCAGCAGCCTCACTACAGGGGCACTTTTCTACAATGAGCAGTTCTTC
TRBJ1-1,.,.,TRBV24-1,CATSDLTQPNTEAFF,TGTGCCACCAGTGATTTAACACAACCGAACACTGAAGCTTTCTTT
TRBJ1-2,.,TRBD1,TRBV5-4,CASSADRGGGYTF,TGTGCCAGCAGCGCCGACAGGGGGGGTGGCTACACCTTC
TRBJ2-3,.,.,TRBV5-5,CASSLDGTTDTQYF,TGTGCCAGCAGCTTGGATGGCACCACAGATACGCAGTATTTT
TRBJ1-4,few,.,TRBV4-1,CASSQTTTNEKLFF,TGCGCCAGCAGCCAAACCACTACTAATGAAAAACTGTTTTTT
TRBJ2-1,.,TRBD2,TRBV4-3,CASSQDLRGSGNEQFF,TGCGCCAGCAGCCAAGATTTGCGGGGGTCAGGCAATGAGCAGTTCTTC
TRBJ1-2,.,.,TRBV28,CASSLGGRLANYGYTF,TGTGCCAGCAGTTTAGGGGGCCGTTTAGCTAACTATGGCTACACCTTC
TRBJ1-1,.,.,TRBV6-5,CASSYRGEVTEAFF,TGTGCCAGCAGTTACCGGGGGGAGGTCACTGAAGCTTTCTTT
TRBJ2-3,.,TRBD2,TRBV7-8,CASSTLAGGRDTQYF,TGTGCCAGCAGCACGTTAGCGGGGGGGAGGGATACGCAGTATTTT
TRBJ2-7,.,.,TRBV28,CASSQGGNEQYF,TGTGCCAGCAGTCAGGGGGGCAACGAGCAGTACTTC